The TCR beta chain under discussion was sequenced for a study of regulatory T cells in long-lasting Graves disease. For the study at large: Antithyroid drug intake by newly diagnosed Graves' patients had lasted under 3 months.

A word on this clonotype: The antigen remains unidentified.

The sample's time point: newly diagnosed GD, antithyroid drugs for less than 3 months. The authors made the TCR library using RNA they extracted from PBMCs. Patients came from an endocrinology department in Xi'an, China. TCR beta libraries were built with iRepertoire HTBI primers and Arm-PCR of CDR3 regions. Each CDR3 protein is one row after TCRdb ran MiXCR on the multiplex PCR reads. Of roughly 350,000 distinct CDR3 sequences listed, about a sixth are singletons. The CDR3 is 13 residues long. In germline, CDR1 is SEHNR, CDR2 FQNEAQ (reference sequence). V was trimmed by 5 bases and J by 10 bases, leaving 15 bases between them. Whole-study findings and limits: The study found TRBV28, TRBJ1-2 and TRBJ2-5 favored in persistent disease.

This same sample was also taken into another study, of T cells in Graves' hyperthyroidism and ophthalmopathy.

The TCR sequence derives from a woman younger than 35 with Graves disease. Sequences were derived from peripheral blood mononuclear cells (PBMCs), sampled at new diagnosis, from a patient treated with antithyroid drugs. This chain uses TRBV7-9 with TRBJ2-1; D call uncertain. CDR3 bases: TGTGCCAGCAGCCCCCCCCGCTTGCGGGAGCAGTTCTTC. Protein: CASSPPRLREQFF.